This TCR beta chain is from a study of T cells after yellow fever vaccination. Whole-study findings and limits: Researchers cautioned that FACS-sorted repertoires could harbor abundant clonotypes contaminating from the bulk population. Though it reached lower strength, the secondary response hit its peak faster, day 5 versus 15. Of the clonotypes, a small share occurred in both CD4 and CD8 compartments.

This clonotype was counted a few times. Its target is not known. The CDR3 is 13 amino acids. Trimming pared 4 bases from V and 4 bases from J, leaving 11 bases between. Germline V gene sequence: CDR1 SGHNT, CDR2 YYREEE (reference sequence). Making TCR cDNA involved 5'RACE template switching, which added UMIs and a universal primer site. TCRdb reanalysed the 5' RACE reads using MiXCR and keeps one entry per CDR3 protein. The sample has under 300,000 distinct CDR3 sequences; about 7.1% are singletons. Sequencing was performed on CD4+ T cells sorted from PBMCs, taken 15 days after the yellow fever booster vaccination. This receptor was identified in a man under 40 who received the YFV17D yellow fever vaccine. V usage is TRBV5-4 and J usage is TRBJ1-1; no clear D gene. The CDR3 loop is CASSHDSATEAFF. The CDR3 DNA is TGTGCCAGCAGCCACGATAGTGCCACTGAAGCTTTCTTT.